This entry features one T cell receptor beta chain sequence. Its target is unknown. This CDR3 region has 11 residues. V shed 5 bases and J shed 6 bases, with 7 bases lying between them. Germline V CDR1 and CDR2: MNHNS, SASEGT. The data originate from a study of OX40 agonist ivuxolimab in advanced cancers. On the study more broadly: Each dose-escalation patient presented with hepatocellular carcinoma, melanoma, renal cell or head and neck cancer. Study outcomes and limitations: In CD8+ T cells, expanded clones were on average more numerous than in CD4+. Clonal expansion by week 6 occurred in CD4+ and CD8+ blood T cells (at 0.1 to 3.0 mg/kg).

Clones were read by immunoSEQ multiplex PCR, and TCRdb kept only the in-frame ones, dropping some. The data hold about 82,000 clones, with 86% observed a single time. The source was CD4+ or CD8+ T cells sorted from blood, collected in a trial of the OX40 agonist ivuxolimab. The chain employs TRBV6-1 and TRBJ1-1; no firm D call. This TCR derives from an adult with an advanced solid tumor such as melanoma, head and neck, liver or kidney cancer. DNA for the CDR3: TGTGCCAGCAGTTTTCTCTCTGAAGCTTTCTTT. This encodes CASSFLSEAFF.